Presented here are 9 T cell receptor beta chains from one specimen sequenced in a study of blood T cell repertoires in COVID-19. Sequencing used immunoSEQ multiplex PCR; TCRdb keeps in-frame clones, though not all of them. The sample consists of 250,000 to 300,000 clones, roughly 79% of them appearing once. Sequencing input: peripheral blood. These receptors came from a woman in her sixties or seventies with active or convalescent COVID-19.

The chain recombines TRBV4-2 with TRBJ2-7; TRBD1 is a possible D gene (6 bases). The V end lost 7 bases, the J end lost 0 bases, and 16 bases lay between the germline ends. Germline V gives CDR1 LGHNA, CDR2 YNFKEQ. CDR3 size: 15 residues. CDR3 coding DNA: TGTGCCAGCACCAAGGACAGTGGAAGCTCCTACGAGCAGTACTTC. Translated: CASTKDSGSSYEQYF.

CDR3 bases: TGTGCCAGCAGCTTACGAGGCCTCCCGAGGGACTATCAGCCCCAGCATTTT. Amino acids: CASSLRGLPRDYQPQHF. V is TRBV7-8 and J is TRBJ1-5, with a tentative D call TRBD1 (5 bases). The CDR3 has 17 residues. V lost 2 bases to trimming and J lost 5 bases, with 19 bases between them. Germline V gene data show CDR1 as SGHVS and CDR2 as FQNEAQ.

The genes are TRBV25-1 and TRBJ1-6; tentatively, D is TRBD1 (5 bases). Trimming removed 5 bases at V and 7 bases at J, with 9 bases between. The CDR3 consists of 13 residues. CDR1 MGHDK and CDR2 SYGVNS come from the germline V gene. CDR3 amino acids: CASSPQDNSPLHF. CDR3 nucleotides: TGTGCCAGCAGTCCACAGGACAATTCACCCCTCCACTTT.

The chain employs TRBV29-1 and TRBJ2-3, with 14 bases that match TRBD2. Germline V CDR1 and CDR2: SQVTM, ANQGSEA. The CDR3 length is 14 residues. J gave up 4 bases and V 6 bases, and 3 bases lay outside the gene matches. The CDR3 coding sequence is TGCAGCGTCGGACTAGCGGGGGGCCCAGATACGCAGTATTTT. This gives the protein CSVGLAGGPDTQYF.

This chain joins TRBV4-2 and TRBJ1-1; D remains unclear. This CDR3 is built from 15 residues. Trimming took 3 bases from V and 0 from J, leaving 11 bases between them. In germline, CDR1 is LGHNA, CDR2 YNFKEQ. DNA for the CDR3: TGTGCCAGCAGCCAGGGAGCGGGGATGAACACTGAAGCTTTCTTT. This sequence encodes CASSQGAGMNTEAFF.

The chain has TRBV5-5 and TRBJ1-1; D is possibly TRBD1 (5 bases). CDR3 length: 16 amino acids. Germline V lookup: CDR1 SGHKS, CDR2 YYEKEE (reference sequence). V shed 0 bases and J shed 1 base, with 13 bases lying between them. In DNA form, the CDR3 reads TGTGCCAGCAGCTTGGACAGGCCCCATACGAACACTGAAGCTTTCTTT. This sequence encodes CASSLDRPHTNTEAFF.

The rearrangement links TRBV4-1 to TRBJ1-5; possible D gene TRBD1, 6 bases. The germline CDR1 and CDR2 sequences are MGHRA and YSYEKL. V was pared by 0 bases and J by 2 bases, with 14 bases between. This CDR3 comprises 17 residues. CDR3 loop: CASSQDWAGAGNQPQHF. The CDR3 DNA sequence: TGCGCCAGCAGCCAAGATTGGGCGGGGGCCGGCAATCAGCCCCAGCATTTT.

This chain links TRBV15 with TRBJ1-4, with 11 bases identical to TRBD1. Trimming took 0 bases from V and 6 from J; bases not matched to a gene: 3. This CDR3 contains 16 residues. CDR1 and CDR2 (germline): LNHNV, YYDKDF (reference sequence). The CDR3 spells CATSRDWGQGDEKLFF. CDR3 bases: TGTGCCACCAGCAGAGATTGGGGACAGGGGGATGAAAAACTGTTTTTT.

The V gene is TRBV11-2, the J gene TRBJ1-5, with D perhaps TRBD1 (5 bases). Trimming took 1 base from V and 4 from J, leaving 8 bases between them. This CDR3 has 14 residues. Germline V gene data show CDR1 as SGHAT and CDR2 as FQNNGV. Here the CDR3 reads CASSLGGGNQPQHF. CDR3 coding DNA: TGTGCCAGCAGCTTAGGGGGGGGGAATCAGCCCCAGCATTTT.